The sequence of this T cell receptor beta chain was determined in a study of control samples from healthy donors and cancer patients (dated by TCRdb to the early 2020s). V is cut back by 4 bases and J by 0 bases, with 8 bases in the junction unmatched. The germline V gene (reference sequence) sets CDR1 to SEHNR and CDR2 to FQNEAQ. The CDR3 is made up of 18 amino acids, end residues included. The DNA shown is the 54-base CDR3, in frame from base 1. Libraries were prepared through the immunoSEQ multiplex PCR assay. Entries here come from immuneACCESS through TCRdb and include only in-frame sequences with V and J called. Some clones fail to appear in such tables; in the studies checked, an unresolved V gene covers under half of the shortfall, and the cause of the remainder is unknown. Here the sample has over 100,000 clones; around 90% occur a single time. The leading ten clones occupy 5.5% to 7% of the sample.

With respect to this clone: Its binding antigen is unknown. This CDR3 fails to terminate in the conserved phenylalanine or tryptophan, so it likely reflects a read error.

The receptor was derived from a man younger than 35 in good health. The V gene is TRBV7-9 and the J gene is TRBJ1-6; 8 bases in between match TRBD1. Sequencing input: blood. The CDR3 region: CASSSRQGKSSYNSPLHS. The DNA sequence reads TGTGCCAGCAGCTCGCGACAGGGGAAGAGCTCCTATAATTCACCCCTCCACTCT.